The sample holds a few counts of the clone carrying this TCR beta chain. Its antigen is currently unknown. Germline is not matched at one junction end, which may reflect a read error. The assay was immunoSEQ multiplex PCR, and TCRdb's table has in-frame clones only and misses some. The data hold tens of thousands of clones, with about 75% observed a single time. CDR3 length: 15 residues. Per germline, CDR1 ENHRY and CDR2 SYGVKD. The record originates from a study of pediatric ulcerative colitis. General study findings and limits: Acute severe colitis showed lower rectal diversity from clonal expansions. Total lymphocyte DNA, not sorted subsets, was the template. Rectal pinch biopsies may include blood-derived T cells.

During colonoscopy, one to two rectal pinch biopsies were collected. This TCR was recovered from a boy younger than 18 with severe ulcerative colitis. V is TRBV10-3 and J is TRBJ2-1; the D gene is possibly TRBD2 (6 bases). Sequencing was carried out using gut tissue. The DNA for the CDR3 is TGTGCCATCAGTGATTCGGGAGAGAAGGGGCCTTCTGGGGTCTTC. Protein product: CAISDSGEKGPSGVF.